One TCR beta chain is described in this entry. These data originate in a study of blood T cell repertoires in COVID-19. The wider study: Samples came from the United States, Italy and Spain, spanning acute and convalescent COVID-19. T cells, B-cell-depleted T cells, or PBMCs provided the cDNA or gDNA that served as material.

Original data processing: The assay estimated nucleated cells by amplifying reference gene primers. The assay was immunoSEQ multiplex PCR, and TCRdb's table has in-frame clones only and misses some. That table is the source of V, J and clone size, and D and trimming were worked out from the DNA. This sample has approximately 500,000 clones, with approximately 85% found just once. CDR3 size: 15 residues. The germline V gene has CDR1 LNHDA and CDR2 SQIVND (reference sequence). Trimming took off 3 bases at V and 2 bases at J, with 12 bases between the two ends. The gene calls are TRBV19 and TRBJ2-3, with D possibly TRBD1 on 5 matching bases. The TCR comes from a human donor in a cohort sampled during active COVID-19. The sequenced material came from peripheral blood. The CDR3 reads CASSIRAGNTDTQYF. The CDR3 DNA sequence: TGTGCCAGTAGTATCAGGGCAGGGAACACAGATACGCAGTATTTT.